These 23 T cell receptor beta chains were sequenced from one sample in a study of cytomegalovirus exposure and HLA in healthy donors. The PCR was carried out with 60 Vbeta primers and 13 Jbeta primers. Sequencing was performed with immunoSEQ multiplex PCR; in TCRdb, only in-frame clones are kept and a portion is missing. The sample holds 95,000 to 150,000 clones, around four fifths seen once. Sequences were obtained from PBMCs. Receptor source: a man younger than 35 in good health and CMV-seropositive.

This clone appeared a single time. J is TRBJ2-7 and V is TRBV30, with D perhaps matching TRBD1 (6 bases). Germline V gene sequence: CDR1 GTSNPN, CDR2 SVGIG (reference sequence). Between the trimmed V and J ends, which lost 5 bases and 5 bases, there was a span of 19 bases. CDR3 size: 14 residues. CDR3 in DNA: TGTGCCTGGTGGTCCTGGGGGCCTAACGACGAGCAGTACTTC. Translation gives CAWWSWGPNDEQYF. Drawing the rest from reference TRBV30 and TRBJ2-7, the complete variable domain is SQTIHQWPATLVQPVGSPLSLECTVEGTSNPNLYWYRQAAGRGLQLLFYSVGIGQISSEVPQNLSASRPQDRQFILSSKKLLLSDSGFYLCAWWSWGPNDEQYFGPGTRLTVT.

The chain employs TRBV28 and TRBJ1-2; D is perhaps TRBD1 (5 bases). This CDR3 comprises 13 residues. Trimming pared 6 bases from V and 5 bases from J, leaving 13 bases between. Germline V gene data show CDR1 as MDHEN and CDR2 as SYDVKM. CDR3 region: CASRQGVGYGYTF. The CDR3 bases are TGTGCCAGCAGGCAGGGCGTTGGATATGGCTACACCTTC.

The chain couples TRBV5-4 to TRBJ2-5; 10 bases are shared with TRBD2. This CDR3 region has 15 residues. Germline-derived CDR1 and CDR2 are SGHNT and YYREEE (reference sequence). Trimming cost V 4 bases and J 4 bases; bases outside gene matches: 7. DNA of the CDR3: TGTGCCAGCAGCGGGAGCGGGGGGGGTGGAGAGACCCAGTACTTC. Translating it yields CASSGSGGGGETQYF.

The chain couples TRBV15 to TRBJ1-4; D unclear. The CDR3 runs 15 residues. Germline V gene sequence: CDR1 LNHNV, CDR2 YYDKDF (reference sequence). V lost 5 bases and J 4 bases, leaving 14 bases between the germline ends. The DNA for the CDR3 is TGTGCCACCAGCCCGCGGATGGAACTTAATGAAAAACTGTTTTTT. Translation: CATSPRMELNEKLFF.

The chain carries TRBV6-5 and TRBJ1-3, with TRBD1 identical over 8 bases. This CDR3 contains 14 residues. Trimming at V came to 5 bases and at J to 1 base, leaving 1 base not matched to a gene. Germline CDR1 and CDR2: MNHEY and SVGAGI. This chain's CDR3 is CASSHRGSGNTIYF. DNA of the CDR3: TGTGCCAGCAGTCACAGGGGGTCTGGAAACACCATATATTTT.

The genes are TRBV4-2 and TRBJ1-2, with a possible D match to TRBD1 (6 bases). The germline V and J ends were trimmed by 0 bases and 4 bases, with 12 bases remaining between them. CDR1 is LGHNA, CDR2 YNFKEQ, per germline. The CDR3 length is 15 residues. CDR3 coding DNA: TGTGCCAGCAGCCAAGATTGGTCAGGGGTCTATGGCTACACCTTC. Protein product: CASSQDWSGVYGYTF.

The chain has TRBV4-1 and TRBJ2-2, with a possible D match to TRBD2 (6 bases). The V end was cut by 5 bases, the J end by 6 bases, with 10 bases between. CDR1 is MGHRA and CDR2 is YSYEKL in the germline V gene. The length of the CDR3 is 13 residues. The CDR3 protein is CASSGRGSGELFF. The CDR3 nucleotides are TGCGCCAGCAGCGGACGGGGGTCCGGGGAGCTGTTTTTT.

The chain joins TRBV25-1 to TRBJ1-2; the D is unclear. V was pared by 0 bases and J by 8 bases, with 13 bases between. CDR1 MGHDK and CDR2 SYGVNS come from the germline V gene. CDR3 length: 14 amino acids. CDR3 bases: TGTGCCAGCAGTGAATATAATGTGGGCAGGGGCTACACCTTC. It codes for CASSEYNVGRGYTF.

The chain links TRBV7-2 to TRBJ2-7; 10 nucleotides line up with TRBD1. Germline-derived CDR1 and CDR2 are SGHTA and FQGNSA. V shed 1 base, J shed 0 bases, and the junction held 9 bases outside the gene matches. CDR3 length: 18 residues. The CDR3 bases are TGTGCCAGCAGCTTAGTTTCGGGGGGACAGGGGAGCTCCTACGAGCAGTACTTC. Protein sequence: CASSLVSGGQGSSYEQYF.

The rearrangement joins TRBV6-1 to TRBJ2-1, with TRBD2 matching 9 bases. Germline V lookup: CDR1 MNHNS, CDR2 SASEGT. This CDR3 comprises 19 residues. Trimming cost V 3 bases and J 1 base; bases outside gene matches: 13. CDR3: CASSDVTAGGRFSYNEQFF. In DNA, the CDR3 is TGTGCCAGCAGTGACGTTACAGCGGGGGGCCGGTTTTCCTACAATGAGCAGTTCTTC.

J is TRBJ2-2 and V is TRBV27, with D tentatively TRBD2 (5 bases). The V gene lost 6 bases and the J gene lost 0 bases, with 17 bases spanning the gap. The CDR3 runs to 17 residues. Germline CDR1 is MNHEY and CDR2 is SMNVEV (reference sequence). The CDR3: CASSRGSDGANTGELFF. CDR3 nucleotides: TGTGCCAGCAGCCGAGGTTCGGACGGGGCGAACACCGGGGAGCTGTTTTTT.

This clone was found once. V and J are TRBV9 and TRBJ2-3; D perhaps matches TRBD2 (6 bases). Trimming left V 3 bases short and J 0 bases short, with 11 bases between. Germline V gene data show CDR1 as SGDLS and CDR2 as YYNGEE. CDR3 size: 15 residues. The CDR3: CASSDTGTSTDTQYF. CDR3 in DNA: TGTGCCAGCAGCGACACCGGGACTAGCACAGATACGCAGTATTTT.

The chain joins TRBV7-9 to TRBJ1-1; D call uncertain. Germline CDR1 is SEHNR and CDR2 is FQNEAQ (reference sequence). Trimming took 3 bases from V and 1 from J, leaving 6 bases between them. The CDR3 has 13 amino acids. The CDR3 loop is CASSLRENTEAFF. The CDR3 coding sequence is TGTGCCAGCAGCTTGAGGGAGAACACTGAAGCTTTCTTT.

The V and J genes are TRBV28 and TRBJ1-1; D is unresolved. V was cut by 3 bases and J by 5 bases, with 13 bases left in between. Germline loops: CDR1 MDHEN, CDR2 SYDVKM. There are 14 residues in the CDR3. The CDR3 DNA is TGTGCCAGCAGTTTTTCCGGAACGGGGACTGAAGCTTTCTTT. Translated: CASSFSGTGTEAFF.

The chain joins TRBV10-3 to TRBJ2-3; 8 bases line up with TRBD2. CDR3 length: 16 residues. The germline V gene has CDR1 ENHRY and CDR2 SYGVKD. V lost 6 bases to trimming and J lost 5 bases; unmatched junction nucleotides: 13. The CDR3 nucleotides are TGTGCCATCAGGGACACTAGCGGTACGGAGTTAGATACGCAGTATTTT. Translation gives CAIRDTSGTELDTQYF.

V usage is TRBV6-1 and J usage is TRBJ1-4; no firm D call. V gave up 6 bases and J gave up 8 bases, with 7 bases separating them. Germline V gene lookup returns CDR1 MNHNS and CDR2 SASEGT. The CDR3 is 11 residues long. The CDR3 bases are TGTGCCAGCAGGTTAATAGAAAAACTGTTTTTT. Translation gives CASRLIEKLFF.

The rearrangement joins TRBV14 to TRBJ2-6; 7 positions match TRBD1. Germline V gene sequence: CDR1 SGHDN, CDR2 FVKESK. V was clipped by 2 bases and J by 6 bases; unmatched bases: 16. The CDR3 totals 19 residues. The DNA for the CDR3 is TGTGCCAGCAGCCAACGCTCCGTCCTACAGGGGACGGTGGCCAACGTCCTGACTTTC. Its translation is CASSQRSVLQGTVANVLTF.

The chain links TRBV6-5 to TRBJ1-2; D may be TRBD1 (5 bases). Germline CDR1 and CDR2: MNHEY and SVGAGI. V was cut by 0 bases and J by 8 bases, with 10 bases left in between. The CDR3 contains 13 residues. CDR3 protein: CASSYSGGGGYTF. The CDR3 DNA is TGTGCCAGCAGTTACTCGGGGGGAGGAGGCTACACCTTC.

This clone was seen just once. This sequence joins TRBV6-5 and TRBJ1-2; 8 bases align to TRBD1. The V and J ends lost 6 bases and 4 bases, in that order; junction bases with no gene match: 7. This CDR3 spans 14 amino acids. Germline CDR1 is MNHEY and CDR2 is SVGAGI. The CDR3 loop reads CASRTPTGAYGYTF. The CDR3 coding sequence is TGTGCCAGCAGGACTCCGACAGGGGCCTATGGCTACACCTTC.

The chain recombines TRBV7-3 with TRBJ1-1; 8 bases match TRBD1. The CDR3 consists of 17 residues. Germline V gives CDR1 SGHTA, CDR2 FQGTGA. After removal of 1 base from V and 0 bases from J, the junction contained 7 bases not matched to a gene. The CDR3 region has the DNA TGTGCCAGCAGCTTAAAGGGGACAGGAACAATGAACACTGAAGCTTTCTTT. It specifies CASSLKGTGTMNTEAFF.

This chain connects TRBV4-1 to TRBJ2-5; D remains unclear. Looked up from germline, CDR1 is MGHRA and CDR2 is YSYEKL. V was trimmed by 0 bases and J by 4 bases, leaving 18 bases between them. This CDR3 comprises 17 residues. In DNA, the CDR3 is TGCGCCAGCAGCCAAGAAGGCGACCACTACTACGGAGAGACCCAGTACTTC. Encoded protein: CASSQEGDHYYGETQYF.

The V call is TRBV12-5, the J call TRBJ1-1; perhaps TRBD1 as D (5 bases). The V gene lost 1 base and the J gene lost 7 bases, with 10 bases spanning the gap. In germline, CDR1 is LGHNT, CDR2 FRNRAP. The CDR3 has 13 amino acids. The CDR3 loop is CASGLGGSGEAFF. The CDR3 DNA is TGTGCTAGTGGTTTGGGGGGCTCGGGTGAAGCTTTCTTT. The full variable domain, with the rest looked up from reference TRBV12-5 and TRBJ1-1, is DARVTQTPRHKVTEMGQEVTMRCQPILGHNTVFWYRQTMMQGLELLAYFRNRAPLDDSGMPKDRFSAEMPDATLATLKIQPSEPRDSAVYFCASGLGGSGEAFFGQGTRLTVV.

The rearrangement uses TRBV6-4 and TRBJ2-2, with 9 bases aligning to TRBD1. The germline CDR1 and CDR2 sequences are MRHNA and SNTAGT. This CDR3 region has 13 residues. Trimming cost V 6 bases and J 5 bases; bases outside gene matches: 1. The CDR3 sequence is CASSGQGTGELFF. The CDR3 bases are TGTGCCAGCAGCGGACAGGGGACCGGGGAGCTGTTTTTT.